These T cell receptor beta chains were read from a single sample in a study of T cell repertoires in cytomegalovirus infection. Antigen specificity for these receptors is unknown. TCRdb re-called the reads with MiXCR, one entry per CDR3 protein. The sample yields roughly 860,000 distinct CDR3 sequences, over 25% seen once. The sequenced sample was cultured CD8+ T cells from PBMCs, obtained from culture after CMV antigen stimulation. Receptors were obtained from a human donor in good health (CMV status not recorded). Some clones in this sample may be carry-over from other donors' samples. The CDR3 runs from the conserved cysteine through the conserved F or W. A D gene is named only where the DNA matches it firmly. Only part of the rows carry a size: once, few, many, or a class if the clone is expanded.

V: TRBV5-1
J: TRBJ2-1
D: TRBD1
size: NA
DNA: TGCGCCAGCAGCCTCCCTCGGGACAGGCTGGATGAGCAGTTCTTC
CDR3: CASSLPRDRLDEQFF

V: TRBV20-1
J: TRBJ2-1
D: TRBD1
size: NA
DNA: TGCAGTGCCAGCGGGACAGGGGAGGGGTCCTACAATGAGCAGTTCTTC
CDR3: CSASGTGEGSYNEQFF

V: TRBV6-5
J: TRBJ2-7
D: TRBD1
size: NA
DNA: TGTGCCAGCAGCCAAGAGACAGGGAGTCTCGGCGAGCAGTACTTC
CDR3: CASSQETGSLGEQYF

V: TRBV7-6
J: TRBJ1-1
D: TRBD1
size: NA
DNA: TGTGCCAGCAGCTTAGGATTTTTTGCTGGACAGGGAAACACTGAAGCTTTCTTT
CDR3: CASSLGFFAGQGNTEAFF

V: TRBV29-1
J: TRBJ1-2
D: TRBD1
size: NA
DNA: TGCAGCGTCTCTACAGGGGACGGCTACACCTTC
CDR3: CSVSTGDGYTF

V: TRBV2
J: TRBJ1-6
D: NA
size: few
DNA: TGTGCCAGCATGGGAGCTTCACCCCTCCACTTT
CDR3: CASMGASPLHF

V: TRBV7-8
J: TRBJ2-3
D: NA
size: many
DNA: TGTGCCAGCAGCACCAGACAGATCACAGATACGCAGTATTTT
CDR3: CASSTRQITDTQYF

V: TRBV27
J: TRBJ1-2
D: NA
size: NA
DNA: TGTGCCAGCAGTTCCAGTCAGGGCGTGATCGGCTACACCTTC
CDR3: CASSSSQGVIGYTF

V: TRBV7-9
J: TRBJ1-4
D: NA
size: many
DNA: TGTGCCAGCAGAGGAGGGGACGGTGAAAAACTGTTTTTT
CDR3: CASRGGDGEKLFF

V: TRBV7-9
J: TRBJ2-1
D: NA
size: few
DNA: TGTGCCAGCAGCTCCCCCAAAAGGTCCTACAATGAGCAGTTCTTC
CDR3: CASSSPKRSYNEQFF

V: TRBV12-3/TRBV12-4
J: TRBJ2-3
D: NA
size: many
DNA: TGTGCCAGCAGTTTAGCGGGGGGGCGCACAGATACGCAGTATTTT
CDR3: CASSLAGGRTDTQYF

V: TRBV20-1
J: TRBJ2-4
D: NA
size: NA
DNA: TGCAGTGCTAGAGATCACAGGGAGAGAATCCAAAACATTCAGTACTTC
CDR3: CSARDHRERIQNIQYF

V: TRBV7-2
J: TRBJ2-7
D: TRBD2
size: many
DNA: TGTGCCAGCAGCTATCCGAAGAGCGGGGGGGTCGAGCAGTACTTC
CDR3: CASSYPKSGGVEQYF

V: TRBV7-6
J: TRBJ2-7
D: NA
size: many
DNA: TGTGCCAGCAGCTTAGGCGGCAGCACCTACGAGCAGTACTTC
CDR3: CASSLGGSTYEQYF

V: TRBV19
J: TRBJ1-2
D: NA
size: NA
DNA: TGTGCCACCGGACAGCATTCCATCTATGGCTACACCTTC
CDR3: CATGQHSIYGYTF

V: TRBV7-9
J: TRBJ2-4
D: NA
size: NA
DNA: TGTGCCAGCAGCTTAACAGGGACGGGGAACATTCAGTACTTC
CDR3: CASSLTGTGNIQYF

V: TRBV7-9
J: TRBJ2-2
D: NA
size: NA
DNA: TGTGCCAGCAGCTTCGACAGAGCCCACCTCGGGGAGCTGTTTTTT
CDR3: CASSFDRAHLGELFF

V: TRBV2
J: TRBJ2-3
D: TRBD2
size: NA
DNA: TGTGCCAGCAGTTGGACTAGCGGGGACCCCACAGATACGCAGTATTTT
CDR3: CASSWTSGDPTDTQYF

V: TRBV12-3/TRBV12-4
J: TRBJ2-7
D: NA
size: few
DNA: TGTGCCAGCAGTTTCAGCTTACCAACAGGGTACTACGAGCAGTACTTC
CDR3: CASSFSLPTGYYEQYF

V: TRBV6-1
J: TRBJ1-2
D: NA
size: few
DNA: TGTGCCAGCAGTGTACCAGGGGCTGAAGGCTACACCTTC
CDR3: CASSVPGAEGYTF

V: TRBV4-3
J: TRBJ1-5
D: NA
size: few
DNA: TGCGCCAGCAGCCAAGATGTGTTGGGGTCAGGTCAGCCCCAGCATTTT
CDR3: CASSQDVLGSGQPQHF

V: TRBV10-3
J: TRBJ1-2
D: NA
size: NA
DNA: TGTGCCATCAGTGGGGGCCAAATGTATGGCTACACCTTC
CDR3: CAISGGQMYGYTF

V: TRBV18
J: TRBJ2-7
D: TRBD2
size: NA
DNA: TGTGCCAGCTCACCCGAGGCGGGGGCCTACGAGCAGTACTTC
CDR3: CASSPEAGAYEQYF

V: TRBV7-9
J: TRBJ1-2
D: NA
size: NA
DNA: TGTGCCAGTAGGGGACCGGATCTCCTCCTCTATGGCTACACCTTC
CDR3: CASRGPDLLLYGYTF